Listed below are T cell receptor beta chains from one sample, sequenced in a study of cytomegalovirus exposure and HLA in healthy donors. Profiling relied on immunoSEQ multiplex PCR, and the TCRdb table lists in-frame clones only, not all of them. The sample includes 95,000 to 100,000 clones, 70% to 80% of them seen just once. Sequences were obtained from PBMCs. The receptors come from a female donor in good health and CMV-seronegative. The CDR3 runs from the conserved cysteine through the conserved F or W. D genes are given only for firm matches. Size tells how often a clone was seen (once, few, many) or the class of an expanded clone, and some rows leave it out.

v_call: TRBV6-1; d_call: -; clone_size: -; j_call: TRBJ2-7; cdr3_nt: TGTGCCACCTCTAACAGGATCGAGCAGTACTTC; cdr3_aa: CATSNRIEQYF
v_call: TRBV19; d_call: TRBD2; clone_size: -; j_call: TRBJ2-5; cdr3_nt: TGTGCCAGTAGTATAGCCGGGACTAGCGGGGAGCCCCAGTACTTC; cdr3_aa: CASSIAGTSGEPQYF
v_call: TRBV25-1; d_call: TRBD1; clone_size: -; j_call: TRBJ1-2; cdr3_nt: TGTGCCAGCAGTGATCCGGGACAGGGAAACTATGGCTACACCTTC; cdr3_aa: CASSDPGQGNYGYTF
v_call: TRBV18; d_call: TRBD1; clone_size: -; j_call: TRBJ2-5; cdr3_nt: TGTGCCAGCTCACGGACAGGGGGCGTTGAGACCCAGTACTTC; cdr3_aa: CASSRTGGVETQYF
v_call: TRBV7-9; d_call: TRBD2; clone_size: -; j_call: TRBJ2-7; cdr3_nt: TGTGCCAGCAGAAGGGAGGGGACTTCCCACGAGCAGTACTTC; cdr3_aa: CASRREGTSHEQYF
v_call: TRBV19; d_call: TRBD2; clone_size: -; j_call: TRBJ2-2; cdr3_nt: TGTGCCAGTAGTACCCGACTAGCTGCCAACACCGGGGAGCTGTTTTTT; cdr3_aa: CASSTRLAANTGELFF
v_call: TRBV28; d_call: -; clone_size: few; j_call: TRBJ2-5; cdr3_nt: TGTGCCACCAAGAAAATAGCTGCACGAGAGACCCAGTACTTC; cdr3_aa: CATKKIAARETQYF
v_call: TRBV27; d_call: TRBD2; clone_size: -; j_call: TRBJ2-5; cdr3_nt: TGTGCCAAGGAGGCAGGGCGGGAGGGTGGGGGCTACCTCCAAGAGACCCAGTACTTC; cdr3_aa: CAKEAGREGGGYLQETQYF
v_call: TRBV10-2; d_call: TRBD1; clone_size: -; j_call: TRBJ1-5; cdr3_nt: TGCGCCAGCAGTGAGTTGGAGAGGGGGCTTGTGCAGCCCCAGCATTTT; cdr3_aa: CASSELERGLVQPQHF
v_call: TRBV6-1; d_call: TRBD1; clone_size: -; j_call: TRBJ1-2; cdr3_nt: TGTGCCAGCAGTGAAGGGTGGCAGGGGGACTATGGCTACACCTTC; cdr3_aa: CASSEGWQGDYGYTF
v_call: TRBV19; d_call: TRBD1; clone_size: -; j_call: TRBJ2-7; cdr3_nt: TGTGCCAGTAGTGCGACAGGGGACGAGCAGTACTTC; cdr3_aa: CASSATGDEQYF
v_call: TRBV29-1; d_call: -; clone_size: -; j_call: TRBJ1-2; cdr3_nt: TGCAGCGTTGAAGGGTCCCGGGACTATGGCTACACCTTC; cdr3_aa: CSVEGSRDYGYTF
v_call: TRBV6-5; d_call: -; clone_size: -; j_call: TRBJ2-3; cdr3_nt: TGTGCCAGCAGTTATGGGAGCGAATCAGATACGCAGTATTTT; cdr3_aa: CASSYGSESDTQYF
v_call: TRBV27; d_call: -; clone_size: -; j_call: TRBJ1-4; cdr3_nt: TGTGCCAGCAGTTTGTACCGGACAGCAGAAAAACTGTTTTTT; cdr3_aa: CASSLYRTAEKLFF
v_call: TRBV9; d_call: TRBD2; clone_size: -; j_call: TRBJ2-1; cdr3_nt: TGTGCCAGCAGCGTAGCGGGGGGGTCCTACAATGAGCAGTTCTTC; cdr3_aa: CASSVAGGSYNEQFF
v_call: TRBV2; d_call: -; clone_size: -; j_call: TRBJ1-2; cdr3_nt: TGTGCCAGTGGGGGGAGCATCTATGGCTACACCTTC; cdr3_aa: CASGGSIYGYTF
v_call: TRBV2; d_call: TRBD1; clone_size: once; j_call: TRBJ1-1; cdr3_nt: TGTGCCACAACTAAGCTGGACAGGGGAACTGAAGCTTTCTTT; cdr3_aa: CATTKLDRGTEAFF
v_call: TRBV10-2; d_call: TRBD1; clone_size: -; j_call: TRBJ2-1; cdr3_nt: TGCGCCAGCAGTCCCTTGACAGGGAACAATGAGCAGTTCTTC; cdr3_aa: CASSPLTGNNEQFF
v_call: TRBV2; d_call: -; clone_size: -; j_call: TRBJ1-2; cdr3_nt: TGTGCCAGCAGTGCCGCCGGGACAAACTATGGCTACACCTTC; cdr3_aa: CASSAAGTNYGYTF
v_call: TRBV2; d_call: TRBD1; clone_size: -; j_call: TRBJ1-5; cdr3_nt: TGTGCCAGCAGGGACAGGGAGGGAGGTCAGCCCCAGCATTTT; cdr3_aa: CASRDREGGQPQHF
v_call: TRBV9; d_call: -; clone_size: -; j_call: TRBJ2-2; cdr3_nt: TGTGCCAGCAGCCCGAGGGACTCAACCGGGGAGCTGTTTTTT; cdr3_aa: CASSPRDSTGELFF
v_call: TRBV11-2; d_call: -; clone_size: -; j_call: TRBJ1-2; cdr3_nt: TGTGCCAGCACGGGGAGACTGACGATAGATGGCTACACCTTC; cdr3_aa: CASTGRLTIDGYTF
v_call: TRBV11-2; d_call: -; clone_size: few; j_call: TRBJ1-1; cdr3_nt: TGTGCCAGCAGCCCTCAGGGGCGGAACACTGAAGCTTTCTTT; cdr3_aa: CASSPQGRNTEAFF
v_call: TRBV6-5; d_call: TRBD1; clone_size: -; j_call: TRBJ1-4; cdr3_nt: TGTGCCAGCAGTGGGACAGGGGGCACTTCTGAAAAACTGTTTTTT; cdr3_aa: CASSGTGGTSEKLFF